This entry lists 23 T cell receptor beta chains sequenced from one sample in a study of blood T cells in healthy people across ages. Next came a second PCR, run for about 6 to 11 cycles, which used a sample-barcoded 5' primer along with a J-beta primer mix. TCRdb re-called the 5' RACE reads with MiXCR, one entry per CDR3 protein. The sample contains more than 1,000,000 distinct CDR3 sequences, about 23% of which appear only once. These data were also filed under a second study, of T cells of mothers and their children.

The sample comprised blood. These receptors were taken from a girl under 10 years old in good health.

As DNA, the CDR3 is TGTGCCAGCAGCTACCTTCAGGGGAACGATGGCTACACCTTC. Translation gives CASSYLQGNDGYTF. This chain joins TRBV11-2 and TRBJ1-2; a possible D gene is TRBD1 (6 bases). CDR3 length: 14 residues. V lost 4 bases and J 6 bases, leaving 15 bases between the germline ends. Per the germline V gene, CDR1 is SGHAT and CDR2 is FQNNGV.

This chain joins TRBV7-3 and TRBJ2-5; D unresolved. The J call could be wrong; TRBJ2-1 is a better fit for the DNA end. The CDR3 is made up of 16 amino acids. The V gene's germline CDR1 is SGHTA and CDR2 FQGTGA. The chain's CDR3 is CASSPIRPVSDNEQFF. CDR3 nucleotides: TGTGCCAGCAGCCCTATTCGCCCTGTGTCGGACAATGAGCAGTTCTTC.

V usage is TRBV18 and J usage is TRBJ1-4; the D is unclear. The CDR3 spans 14 residues. The V end lost 2 bases, the J end lost 0 bases, and 4 bases lay between the germline ends. Germline V lookup: CDR1 KGHSH, CDR2 LQKENI. The CDR3 DNA reads TGTGCCAGCTCACCAACCTCAACTAATGAAAAACTGTTTTTT. Translation gives CASSPTSTNEKLFF.

DNA of the CDR3: TGTGTCGGCAGCCCCGGACAGGGGGCTTCTCAGCCCCAGCATTTT. Amino acid sequence: CVGSPGQGASQPQHF. V gene TRBV12-3 or TRBV12-4 combines with J gene TRBJ1-5, with TRBD1 identical over 11 bases. This CDR3 is 15 amino acids long.

This clonotype was recorded a few times. The V call is TRBV7-2, the J call TRBJ2-5; D possibly corresponds to TRBD1 (6 bases). The CDR3 has 18 residues. Germline assignment: CDR1 SGHTA and CDR2 FQGNSA. V was trimmed by 0 bases and J by 2 bases, leaving 19 bases between them. The CDR3 region is CASSLAIGQLIFQETQYF. In nucleotides, the CDR3 is TGTGCCAGCAGCTTAGCGATTGGACAGCTAATTTTTCAAGAGACCCAGTACTTC.

A few counts support this clonotype. The J gene is TRBJ2-4, the V gene TRBV13; 7 nucleotides align to TRBD1. The CDR3 is 14 residues long. V was clipped by 5 bases and J by 9 bases; unmatched bases: 10. Per germline, CDR1 PRHDT and CDR2 FYEKMQ (reference sequence). The CDR3 loop reads CASSIRDSSTIQYF. The CDR3 DNA reads TGTGCCAGCAGCATACGGGACAGCTCAACCATTCAGTACTTC. Supplemented by reference TRBV13 and TRBJ2-4, the full variable domain reads AAGVIQSPRHLIKEKRETATLKCYPIPRHDTVYWYQQGPGQDPQFLISFYEKMQSDKGSIPDRFSAQQFSDYHSELNMSSLELGDSALYFCASSIRDSSTIQYFGAGTRLSVL.

This chain connects TRBV5-8 to TRBJ2-1; D is tentatively TRBD1 or TRBD2 (5 bases each). The CDR3 spans 16 residues. Germline V gene data show CDR1 as SGHTS and CDR2 as YDEGEE. Trimming removed 2 bases at V and 6 bases at J, with 18 bases between. The CDR3 region has the DNA TGTGCCAGCAGCTTATTCCGGGGTGGGGGTAGCAATGAGCAGTTCTTC. Translated, it gives CASSLFRGGGSNEQFF.

This chain links TRBV5-1 with TRBJ1-6; D remains ambiguous. In germline, CDR1 is SGHRS, CDR2 YFSETQ. The germline V and J ends were trimmed by 0 bases and 0 bases, with 7 bases remaining between them. CDR3 size: 16 residues. CDR3 protein: CASSLDLSSYNSPLHF. The CDR3 nucleotides read TGCGCCAGCAGCTTGGACTTGAGCTCCTATAATTCACCCCTCCACTTT.

The chain has TRBV28 and TRBJ2-5; perhaps TRBD1 as D (6 bases). CDR1 and CDR2 from the germline V gene are MDHEN and SYDVKM. The CDR3 extends over 16 amino acids. V was shortened by 6 bases and J by 5 bases, with 22 bases between the two germline ends. CDR3 protein: CASSPWTAVVEETQYF. The CDR3, as DNA: TGTGCCAGCAGCCCTTGGACAGCTGTAGTGGAGGAGACCCAGTACTTC.

J is TRBJ2-7 and V is TRBV29-1, with TRBD1 as a possible D gene (5 bases). CDR3 length: 13 residues. The ends were cut back, 7 bases at V and 3 bases at J, with 16 bases in the middle. CDR1 is SQVTM and CDR2 is ANQGSEA in the germline V gene. CDR3 nucleotides: TGCAGCGCAGCGACGTGGCAGGGCTACGAGCAGTACTTC. It encodes CSAATWQGYEQYF.

This clonotype was observed a handful of times. The V gene is TRBV7-2, the J gene TRBJ2-5; TRBD2 is a possible D gene (6 bases). The assigned J gene may be wrong: the sequence end matches TRBJ2-1 better. This CDR3 comprises 13 residues. Germline lookup yields CDR1 SGHTA and CDR2 FQGNSA. Here the CDR3 DNA reads TGTGCCAGCAGCCGGGACTGGAATACAGAGCAGTTCTTC. It is translated as CASSRDWNTEQFF.

The V and J genes are TRBV29-1 and TRBJ2-5; D remains ambiguous. The germline gives CDR1 SQVTM, CDR2 ANQGSEA. Trimming left V 8 bases short and J 2 bases short, with 15 bases between. This CDR3 contains 13 residues. The CDR3 here is CSSLSSTQETQYF. CDR3 bases: TGCAGCTCGCTGTCCAGTACACAAGAGACCCAGTACTTC.

The V call is TRBV20-1, the J call TRBJ1-1; D gene unclear. The CDR3 sequence is 11 residues long. From germline, CDR1 is DFQATT and CDR2 SNEGSKA (reference sequence). Trimming removed 3 bases at V and 11 bases at J, with 13 bases between. In DNA form, the CDR3 reads TGCAGTGCTAGGCTAGGTGACTCGGCTTTCTTT. Protein product: CSARLGDSAFF.

The chain carries TRBV10-3 and TRBJ2-1; D is perhaps TRBD1 or TRBD2 (6 bases each). Per germline, CDR1 ENHRY and CDR2 SYGVKD. Trimming removed 5 bases from V and 8 bases from J, with 16 bases in between. The CDR3 contains 14 residues. The DNA of the CDR3 is TGTGCCATCAGTAACCCCAATAGGGGGGATGAGCAGTTCTTC. It translates to CAISNPNRGDEQFF.

The chain employs TRBV21-1 and TRBJ2-4; the table's D call, TRBD2, has no DNA check behind it. TRBV21-1 is listed as a pseudogene. This CDR3 spans 15 amino acids. The CDR3 is CASSKAPGIGDIQYF. The CDR3 nucleotides read TGTGCCAGCAGCAAAGCCCCGGGAATAGGGGACATTCAGTACTTC.

This clonotype was observed a handful of times. This chain uses TRBV24-1 with TRBJ2-3; D call uncertain. This CDR3 contains 12 residues. Per germline, CDR1 KGHDR and CDR2 SFDVKD. V was shortened by 7 bases and J by 6 bases, with 10 bases between the two germline ends. CDR3 nucleotide sequence: TGTGCCACCAGCCAGGCATCGGATACGCAGTATTTT. Translating gives CATSQASDTQYF.

This clonotype has just a few counts. The V call is TRBV3-1, the J call TRBJ1-1; D perhaps matches TRBD1 (5 bases). Germline V CDR1 and CDR2: LGHDT, YNNKEL (reference sequence). Trimming took off 1 base at V and 4 bases at J, with 10 bases between the two ends. This CDR3 is built from 14 residues. Written as DNA, the CDR3 is TGTGCCAGCAGCCAAGTTTCAGGGTTCACTGAAGCTTTCTTT. Its protein is CASSQVSGFTEAFF.

Comments on this clonotype: One end of the junction is discordant with germline, which a read error may explain. The genes are TRBV9 and TRBJ1-1, with D hard to call. CDR3 length: 14 amino acids. Germline V gene data show CDR1 as SGDLS and CDR2 as YYNGEE. In nucleotides, the CDR3 is TGTGCCAGCAGCGCCGGACGGTTGAACACTGAAGCTTCCTTT. Amino acid sequence: CASSAGRLNTEASF.

This chain uses TRBV20-1 with TRBJ2-7; 8 bases match TRBD2. The CDR3 runs to 15 residues. V shed 3 bases and J 1 base; nucleotides not matched to a gene: 8. Germline values: CDR1 DFQATT, CDR2 SNEGSKA (reference sequence). The CDR3 DNA reads TGCAGTGCTAGGGGTCCGGGACTAGATTCCTACGAGCAGTACTTC. This codes for CSARGPGLDSYEQYF.

The chain combines TRBV2 with TRBJ1-2; no clear D. Germline CDR1 and CDR2: SNHLY and FYNNEI. V lost 7 bases to trimming and J lost 8 bases, with 17 bases between them. The CDR3 is 13 amino acids. The CDR3 DNA is TGTGCCAGCAAACCCTCTTCAGGTTGGGGCTACACCTTC. It encodes CASKPSSGWGYTF.

The chain recombines TRBV19 with TRBJ2-2; TRBD2 aligns across 15 bases. Trimming removed 5 bases from V and 6 bases from J; junction bases left unmatched: 7. Germline V gene sequence: CDR1 LNHDA, CDR2 SQIVND (reference sequence). CDR3 size: 17 residues. CDR3 amino acids: CASSFLWTSGGAGELFF. The DNA for the CDR3 is TGTGCCAGTAGTTTTCTCTGGACTAGCGGGGGGGCCGGGGAGCTGTTTTTT.

The rearrangement joins TRBV2 to TRBJ1-4; D is undetermined. CDR1 and CDR2 from the germline V gene are SNHLY and FYNNEI. This CDR3 is 14 amino acids long. V lost 7 bases to trimming and J lost 0 bases, with 9 bases between them. The CDR3 region is CASIGRATNEKLFF. The CDR3 DNA sequence: TGTGCCAGCATTGGAAGGGCAACTAATGAAAAACTGTTTTTT.

This clonotype showed up just a few times. The chain joins TRBV7-8 to TRBJ1-2; TRBD1 might be the D (5 bases). This CDR3 spans 16 amino acids. Germline lookup yields CDR1 SGHVS and CDR2 FQNEAQ. V was cut by 1 base and J by 8 bases, with 20 bases left in between. CDR3 nucleotide sequence: TGTGCCAGCAGCTTAGGGCCTGGGGACGTTGCCGTCGGCTACACCTTC. This gives the protein CASSLGPGDVAVGYTF. The variable domain in full, with the rest retrieved from reference TRBV7-8 and TRBJ1-2, is GAGVSQSPRYKVAKRGQDVALRCDPISGHVSLFWYQQALGQGPEFLTYFQNEAQLDKSGLPSDRFFAERPEGSVSTLKIQRTQQEDSAVYLCASSLGPGDVAVGYTFGSGTRLTVV.